These 17 T cell receptor beta chains originate from one sample sequenced in a study of blood T cell repertoires in COVID-19 (dated by TCRdb to the early 2020s). Library preparation employed the immunoSEQ multiplex PCR assay. The clones in this table, taken by TCRdb from immuneACCESS, are in-frame only. Not every clone is retained; where verified, under half of the shortfall comes from an unresolved V gene, and the cause of the rest is unknown. This sample comprises over 200,000 clones, 75% to 90% of them detected only once. The top ten hold 8.8% of the sample. The sequenced sample was PBMCs or T cells enriched from blood (not recorded which). The receptors were gathered from a man aged 35 to 55 who had recovered from COVID-19.

V is TRBV12-3 or TRBV12-4 and J is TRBJ1-5; unclear D gene. The CDR3 loop spans 12 amino acids. Trimming removed 5 bases at V and 6 bases at J, with 8 bases between. The CDR3 coding sequence is TGTGCCAGCAGTCACTCCCGTCAGCCCCAGCATTTT. This translates into CASSHSRQPQHF.

The chain combines TRBV19 with TRBJ1-3; no clear D gene. CDR3 size: 10 residues. Germline lookup yields CDR1 LNHDA and CDR2 SQIVND (reference sequence). CDR3: CVTAGNTIYF. The CDR3 DNA follows: TGTGTAACAGCTGGAAACACCATATATTTT.

CDR3 coding DNA: TGTGCCAGCAGTGAAGGGGACAGGTCCCATAGCAATCAGCCCCAGCATTTT. Protein product: CASSEGDRSHSNQPQHF. J is TRBJ1-5 and V is TRBV6-1; TRBD1 matches 8 bases. Germline V gene sequence: CDR1 MNHNS, CDR2 SASEGT. V lost 1 base to trimming and J lost 0 bases; unmatched junction nucleotides: 5. The CDR3 runs to 17 residues.

This rearrangement joins TRBV20-1 to TRBJ1-4, with D possibly TRBD1 on 6 matching bases. This CDR3 is 14 amino acids long. Between the trimmed V and J ends, which lost 3 bases and 5 bases, there was a span of 13 bases. Germline V gene sequence: CDR1 DFQATT, CDR2 SNEGSKA (reference sequence). CDR3 in amino acids: CSASVRQGNEKLFF. The CDR3 nucleotides are TGCAGTGCTAGTGTTCGGCAGGGGAATGAAAAACTGTTTTTT.

This clone was picked up one time. The CDR3 protein is CASSTTGLGETQYF. CDR3 sequence (DNA): TGTGCCAGTAGTACGACAGGGTTGGGAGAGACCCAGTACTTC. The V and J genes are TRBV19 and TRBJ2-5; 7 bases match TRBD1. The CDR3 is made up of 14 amino acids. V was clipped by 4 bases and J by 4 bases; unmatched bases: 6. Germline assignment: CDR1 LNHDA and CDR2 SQIVND (reference sequence).

This chain joins TRBV28 and TRBJ2-1, with D hard to call. This CDR3 region has 14 residues. CDR1 MDHEN and CDR2 SYDVKM come from the germline V gene. V lost 7 bases and J 8 bases, leaving 18 bases between the germline ends. The CDR3 bases are TGTGCCAGCAACCGGAAGCGCCAAGGCTATGAGCAGTTCTTC. Amino acids: CASNRKRQGYEQFF.

The chain uses TRBV7-2 and TRBJ2-2; D is undetermined. Germline V CDR1 and CDR2: SGHTA, FQGNSA. V lost 5 bases, J lost 7 bases, and 5 bases lay in between. The CDR3 sequence is 11 residues long. DNA for the CDR3: TGTGCCAGCAGCCACAACGGGGAGCTGTTTTTT. Encoded protein: CASSHNGELFF. Based on the CDR3 plus reference TRBV7-2 and TRBJ2-2, the full variable domain is GAGVSQSPSNKVTEKGKDVELRCDPISGHTALYWYRQSLGQGLEFLIYFQGNSAPDKSGLPSDRFSAERTGGSVSTLTIQRTQQEDSAVYLCASSHNGELFFGEGSRLTVL.

CDR3 bases: TGCGCCAGCAGCGTCCGGGACAGGGATTGGGACACTGAAGCTTTCTTT. Amino acids: CASSVRDRDWDTEAFF. V usage is TRBV5-1 and J usage is TRBJ1-1, with 9 bases identical to TRBD1. The germline gives CDR1 SGHRS, CDR2 YFSETQ. The CDR3 is 16 amino acids. J was trimmed by 3 bases and V by 4 bases; bases with no gene match: 10.

This clone appeared once. The V gene is TRBV28, the J gene TRBJ1-2; TRBD1 aligns across 8 bases. V shed 5 bases, J shed 9 bases, and the junction held 17 bases outside the gene matches. The CDR3 consists of 16 residues. The germline CDR1 and CDR2 sequences are MDHEN and SYDVKM. The CDR3 spells CASSLTQTGEGQRYTF. CDR3 coding DNA: TGTGCCAGCAGTCTTACCCAGACAGGGGAAGGACAGCGCTACACCTTC.

The rearrangement uses TRBV9 and TRBJ2-2; D is undetermined. Germline-derived CDR1 and CDR2 are SGDLS and YYNGEE. The CDR3 has 16 amino acids. V lost 0 bases and J 0 bases, leaving 9 bases between the germline ends. CDR3 sequence reads: CASSVGFSPNTGELFF. The CDR3 DNA is TGTGCCAGCAGCGTAGGTTTCTCCCCGAACACCGGGGAGCTGTTTTTT.

Of note for this clone: Sequence at one end of the junction differs from germline and may be a read error. The chain uses TRBV28 and TRBJ2-7, with 8 positions matching TRBD2. Germline-derived CDR1 and CDR2 are MDHEN and SYDVKM. The CDR3 spans 12 residues. This chain's CDR3 is CASSILAGPSNF. CDR3 nucleotides: TGTGCCAGCAGTATATTAGCGGGACCTTCGAACTTC.

Details on this clone: One junction end does not reproduce the germline sequence, and a read error may be involved. V is TRBV4-3 and J is TRBJ1-1; 7 bases agree with TRBD1. The CDR3 is 16 residues long. CDR1 is LGHNA and CDR2 is YSLEER in the germline V gene. The CDR3 DNA follows: TGCGCCAGCAGCCAAGATACAGGGGAGTTGAACGCTGAAGCTTTCTTT. Translating gives CASSQDTGELNAEAFF.

This chain uses TRBV27 with TRBJ1-4; 9 nucleotides align to TRBD1. The CDR3 is 15 residues long. Losses at the gene ends were 3 bases for V and 7 bases for J; bases not matched to a gene: 6. Looked up from germline, CDR1 is MNHEY and CDR2 is SMNVEV (reference sequence). CDR3 loop: CASSLGQGLSEKLFF. The DNA of the CDR3 is TGTGCCAGCAGTTTGGGACAGGGCCTCTCTGAAAAACTGTTTTTT.

The CDR3 loop reads CASSQGLREQYF. The CDR3 bases are TGTGCCAGCAGTCAGGGACTCCGGGAGCAGTACTTC. The chain carries TRBV6-5 and TRBJ2-7; tentatively, D is TRBD2 (6 bases). The CDR3 is 12 residues long. V shed 5 bases and J shed 7 bases, with 12 bases lying between them. Germline CDR1 MNHEY, CDR2 SVGAGI.

The genes are TRBV5-4 and TRBJ2-3, with TRBD1 matching over 8 bases. CDR1 is SGHNT, CDR2 YYREEE, per germline (reference sequence). Germline trimming cut 5 bases from V and 0 bases from J; bases unmatched to any gene: 5. The CDR3 sequence is 15 residues long. This CDR3 is CASRKDRVSTDTQYF. The CDR3 DNA is TGTGCCAGCAGAAAGGACAGGGTCAGCACAGATACGCAGTATTTT.

The chain couples TRBV18 to TRBJ2-5, with D tentatively TRBD1 (6 bases). This CDR3 comprises 14 residues. CDR1 and CDR2 from the germline V gene are KGHSH and LQKENI. Trimming took off 3 bases at V and 0 bases at J, with 8 bases between the two ends. This CDR3 is CASSPSGDQETQYF. The CDR3 bases are TGTGCCAGCTCACCGTCAGGGGACCAAGAGACCCAGTACTTC.

The chain couples TRBV19 to TRBJ2-1, with 11 positions matching TRBD2. The germline V gene encodes CDR1 LNHDA and CDR2 SQIVND (reference sequence). Trimming cost V 6 bases and J 0 bases; bases outside gene matches: 7. CDR3 size: 17 residues. The chain's CDR3 is CASRIGTSGGSYNEQFF. The CDR3 region has the DNA TGTGCCAGTAGAATCGGGACTAGCGGCGGCTCCTACAATGAGCAGTTCTTC.